This TCR beta chain is drawn from a study of T cell responses to AZD1222 COVID-19 vaccine. Only in-frame clones appear in the TCRdb table, and some are missing; sequencing was by immunoSEQ multiplex PCR. The sample shows roughly 120,000 clones, about nine tenths of them seen only once. CDR1 SGDLS and CDR2 YYNGEE come from the germline V gene. This CDR3 contains 15 residues. The J segment lost 2 bases and the V segment lost 0 bases, leaving 2 bases of the junction unmatched. On this clone: Its antigen is undetermined.

Study conclusions and caveats: Clonal diversity was possibly underestimated, and the donors were mostly white British, with more females.

This receptor was taken from an adult in good health. The sequencing used peripheral blood, collected on day 0 of AZD1222 vaccination. The chain combines TRBV9 with TRBJ2-7, with 10 bases that match TRBD2. CDR3 nucleotides: TGTGCCAGCAGCGTAGGGACTAGCGGAGCCTACGAGCAGTACTTC. This encodes CASSVGTSGAYEQYF.